This T cell receptor beta chain stems from a study of blood T cell repertoires in COVID-19 (dated by TCRdb to 2018 to 2021). Some background on the complete study: The collaborator samples originated in the United States, Italy and Spain and spanned the acute and convalescent phases of COVID-19. The prospective study material was composed of cDNA or gDNA derived from T cells, B-cell-depleted T cells, or PBMCs. The dataset comprised deeply sampled blood TCRbeta repertoires from subjects exposed to, actively infected with, or recovered from COVID-19. The repertoires were released in a freely available public database intended as a resource for research on the immune response to SARS-CoV-2. Samples were obtained from the ongoing ImmuneRACE study (first 160 participants) and from 1,000 to 1,500 subjects provided by 6 global collaborators. Sample metadata almost always included a de-identified subject ID, COVID-19 status, age in years and sex. HLA class I and class II types, where available, came from metadata supplied by the sample provider rather than from assay-based typing.

The immunoSEQ Assay, a bias-controlled multiplex PCR, was used to amplify TCRbeta CDR3 regions from genomic DNA. The paper's processing steps were these. The number of nucleated cells in each sample was estimated from the amplification of reference gene primers within the assay. Sequence reads were collapsed and filtered to measure the absolute abundance of every unique TCRbeta CDR3 rearrangement. For each sample, productive Simpson clonality was calculated as the square root of Simpson's diversity index across productive rearrangements. Drawn from immuneACCESS, this table holds only the in-frame rearrangements with V and J called that TCRdb kept. Clones are partly lost; checked studies trace under half to an unresolved V gene and leave the rest unexplained. V, J and clone size derive from that table, while D and trimming were established from the DNA sequence. The sample includes 200,000 or so clones, with roughly 80% observed a single time. The leading ten clones occupy roughly 6% of the sample.

The collaborating institutions used their own protocols to collect whole blood in K2EDTA tubes. Collaborator samples were shipped for TCRbeta analysis as frozen whole blood, isolated PBMCs, or DNA extracted from either sample type. This clone was seen more than once but under ten times. The clone's antigen remains unknown. Base qualities are not at hand, and no much larger clone is one base apart. In the germline V gene, CDR1 corresponds to MDHEN and CDR2 to SYDVKM. Trimming takes 2 bases off V and 8 bases off J; junction bases not matched to a gene: 4. Measured from the cysteine to the phenylalanine, the CDR3 is 14 residues long. The only DNA kept is the CDR3, 42 bases in frame from the first base. General study outcomes and caveats: The amount of clinical and demographic metadata varied by source and participant and was provided uncurated.

The TCR sequence derives from a woman between 65 and 79 years old with acute or convalescent COVID-19. The chain joins TRBV28 to TRBJ1-2; TRBD1 matches 11 bases in the middle. Sequencing input: peripheral blood. The CDR3 region has the sequence CASSLRGQGDGYTF. The DNA reads TGTGCCAGCAGTTTAAGGGGACAGGGGGACGGCTACACCTTC.